The 14 T cell receptor beta chains listed next were all sequenced from one sample in a study of pediatric ulcerative colitis. Only in-frame clones appear in the TCRdb table, and some are missing; sequencing was by immunoSEQ multiplex PCR. The sample records 30,000 to 45,000 clones, 73% being singletons. The rectum was sampled with one to two pinch biopsies at colonoscopy. Material: gut tissue. The receptors were gathered from a boy between 10 and 17 years old with moderate ulcerative colitis.

The J gene is TRBJ2-7, the V gene TRBV7-2; D call uncertain. CDR3 length: 12 residues. V lost 6 bases to trimming and J lost 2 bases, with 8 bases between them. The germline gives CDR1 SGHTA, CDR2 FQGNSA. The CDR3 nucleotides read TGTGCCAGCAGATTTGTAACCTACGAGCAGTACTTC. This translates into CASRFVTYEQYF.

This chain connects TRBV9 to TRBJ1-1; 9 positions match TRBD1. The V and J ends lost 3 bases and 5 bases, in that order; junction bases with no gene match: 8. The CDR3 is 15 amino acids. Germline CDR1 SGDLS, CDR2 YYNGEE. CDR3 bases: TGTGCCAGCAGCGCGGGGGACAGGGAAAGGACTGAAGCTTTCTTT. The encoded protein is CASSAGDRERTEAFF.

This clone showed up just a few times. The chain couples TRBV14 to TRBJ2-5; 12 bases are a match to TRBD2. Germline CDR1 is SGHDN and CDR2 is FVKESK. There are 16 residues in the CDR3. Losses at the gene ends were 0 bases for V and 8 bases for J; bases not matched to a gene: 7. The CDR3 DNA sequence: TGTGCCAGCAGCCAAGATTGGAGGACTAGCGGGATAACCCAGTACTTC. Protein: CASSQDWRTSGITQYF. The full variable domain, rest sourced from reference TRBV14 and TRBJ2-5, is EAGVTQFPSHSVIEKGQTVTLRCDPISGHDNLYWYRRVMGKEIKFLLHFVKESKQDESGMPNNRFLAERTGGTYSTLKVQPAELEDSGVYFCASSQDWRTSGITQYFGPGTRLLVL.

The J gene is TRBJ1-6, the V gene TRBV14; unclear D gene. Germline CDR1 reads SGHDN; CDR2 reads FVKESK. V was cut by 1 base and J by 2 bases, with 0 bases left in between. The CDR3 runs 13 residues. This CDR3 reads CASSQAYNSPLHF. In DNA form, the CDR3 reads TGTGCCAGCAGCCAAGCCTATAATTCACCCCTCCACTTT.

As regards this clone: The sample has other DNA sequences that encode this CDR3 too. The CDR3 protein is CASSEAGYEQYF. CDR3 nucleotides: TGTGCCAGCAGTGAAGCGGGGTACGAGCAGTACTTC. J is TRBJ2-7 and V is TRBV6-1; no definite D call. Germline CDR1 is MNHNS and CDR2 is SASEGT. The CDR3 runs to 12 residues. Between the trimmed V and J ends, which lost 0 bases and 4 bases, there was a span of 4 bases.

The chain uses TRBV7-8 and TRBJ2-1, with 11 bases identical to TRBD2. Trimming removed 3 bases from V and 4 bases from J; junction bases left unmatched: 2. Germline-derived CDR1 and CDR2 are SGHVS and FQNEAQ. CDR3 length equals 15 residues. CDR3 nucleotides: TGTGCCAGCAGCTTGGGACTAGCGGAGTACAATGAGCAGTTCTTC. Amino acid sequence: CASSLGLAEYNEQFF.

The gene calls are TRBV11-2 and TRBJ1-4; D possibly corresponds to TRBD1 (6 bases). With 5 bases removed from V and 7 bases from J, the gap between germline ends came to 17 bases. Germline lookup yields CDR1 SGHAT and CDR2 FQNNGV. This CDR3 region has 15 residues. The CDR3 DNA follows: TGTGCCAGCAGCGTAGCTACAGGGTGGGGTGAAAAACTGTTTTTT. Residues: CASSVATGWGEKLFF.

The rearrangement links TRBV11-2 to TRBJ1-2; no reliable D call. With 0 bases removed from V and 0 bases from J, the gap between germline ends came to 8 bases. The CDR3 has 15 amino acids. Germline values: CDR1 SGHAT, CDR2 FQNNGV. CDR3 region: CASSLEYRANYGYTF. In nucleotides, the CDR3 is TGTGCCAGCAGCTTAGAATACCGAGCTAACTATGGCTACACCTTC.

A single count supports this clone. V usage is TRBV6-1 and J usage is TRBJ2-6; weak D call: TRBD1 (6 bases). CDR1 MNHNS and CDR2 SASEGT come from the germline V gene. V shed 0 bases and J shed 3 bases, with 6 bases lying between them. The CDR3 runs to 15 residues. The CDR3 loop reads CASSEAGGGANVLTF. The CDR3 coding sequence is TGTGCCAGCAGTGAAGCAGGGGGTGGGGCCAACGTCCTGACTTTC.

This chain joins TRBV30 and TRBJ1-2, with D unresolved. The CDR3 is 10 residues long. Trimming left V 8 bases short and J 4 bases short, with 8 bases between. Looked up from germline, CDR1 is GTSNPN and CDR2 is SVGIG (reference sequence). The CDR3 DNA is TGTGCCGGTCGGGGCTATGGCTACACCTTC. This encodes CAGRGYGYTF. The full variable domain, in which reference TRBV30 and TRBJ1-2 provide the parts outside the CDR3, is SQTIHQWPATLVQPVGSPLSLECTVEGTSNPNLYWYRQAAGRGLQLLFYSVGIGQISSEVPQNLSASRPQDRQFILSSKKLLLSDSGFYLCAGRGYGYTFGSGTRLTVV.

This clone was found once. The chain couples TRBV14 to TRBJ1-1; no clear D. Trimming pared 3 bases from V and 4 bases from J, leaving 6 bases between. The germline CDR1 and CDR2 sequences are SGHDN and FVKESK. This CDR3 is built from 12 residues. The CDR3 nucleotides are TGTGCCAGCAGCCAGCCGCCCACTGAAGCTTTCTTT. It is translated as CASSQPPTEAFF.

This clone qualifies as medium-sized. V gene TRBV19 combines with J gene TRBJ1-2; maybe TRBD1 (5 bases). The CDR3 sequence is 14 residues long. V lost 8 bases to trimming and J lost 3 bases, with 16 bases between them. Germline loops: CDR1 LNHDA, CDR2 SQIVND (reference sequence). The CDR3, as DNA: TGTGCCAGTTGGGGCCATCCTAGAGACTATGGCTACACCTTC. Encoded protein: CASWGHPRDYGYTF.

The chain is built from TRBV6-6 and TRBJ2-1; D is unresolved. Germline loops: CDR1 MNHNY, CDR2 SVGAGI (reference sequence). The CDR3 has 12 amino acids. V shed 3 bases and J shed 9 bases, with 9 bases lying between them. The DNA of the CDR3 is TGTGCCAGCAGTTATGGTTGGGGTGAGCAGTTCTTC. Its translation is CASSYGWGEQFF.

This chain connects TRBV5-1 to TRBJ2-1; D gene ambiguous. CDR3 length: 17 amino acids. CDR1 and CDR2 from the germline V gene are SGHRS and YFSETQ. V gave up 0 bases and J gave up 1 base, with 14 bases separating them. The CDR3 protein is CASSLGSGFRSYNEQFF. For the CDR3, the DNA is TGCGCCAGCAGCTTGGGATCCGGATTTCGTTCCTACAATGAGCAGTTCTTC.